The clone carrying this T cell receptor (beta chain) is a singleton in its sample. Its antigen is unidentified. The CDR3 contains 14 residues. Trimming stripped 5 bases from V and 4 bases from J, with 11 bases between. Germline assignment: CDR1 KGHDR and CDR2 SFDVKD. The sample originates from a study of T cell responses to AZD1222 COVID-19 vaccine. Findings and caveats of the study: Unmutated variant regions are reportedly the target of nearly half of TCRs that are spike-specific. Spike-specific TCR breadth rose after two AZD1222 doses, and depth rose as well. All repertoire sampling was performed exclusively after the peak T cell response. At baseline, just six AZD1222 recipients tested seropositive.

This table comes from immunoSEQ multiplex PCR, and its TCRdb copy is limited to in-frame clones, with some not included. The sample lists 90,000 to 95,000 clones; about nine tenths were seen once. Material: peripheral blood, obtained on day 0 of AZD1222 vaccination. The genes are TRBV24-1 and TRBJ1-5; D might be TRBD1 (5 bases). The sequence was obtained from an adult in good health. The CDR3 bases are TGTGCCACCAGTGCCGCGACAGCGAATCAGCCCCAGCATTTT. Residues: CATSAATANQPQHF.